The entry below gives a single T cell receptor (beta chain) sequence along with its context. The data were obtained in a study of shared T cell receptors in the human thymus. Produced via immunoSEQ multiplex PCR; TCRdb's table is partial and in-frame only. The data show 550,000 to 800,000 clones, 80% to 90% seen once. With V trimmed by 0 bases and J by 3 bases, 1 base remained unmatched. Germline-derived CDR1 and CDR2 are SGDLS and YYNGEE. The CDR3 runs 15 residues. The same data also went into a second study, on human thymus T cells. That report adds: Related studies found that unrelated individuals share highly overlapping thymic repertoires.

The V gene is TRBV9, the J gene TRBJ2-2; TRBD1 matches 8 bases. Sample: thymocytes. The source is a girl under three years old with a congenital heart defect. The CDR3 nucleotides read TGTGCCAGCAGCGTAGAGGGACAGGACACCGGGGAGCTGTTTTTT. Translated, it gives CASSVEGQDTGELFF.